The 18 T cell receptor beta chains below all came from one sample that was sequenced in a study of blood T cells in healthy people across ages. Combining a sample-barcoded 5' primer with a J-beta primer mix, a second PCR ran for about 6 to 12 cycles. TCRdb called the 5' RACE reads again in MiXCR, with one record for every CDR3 protein. The sample has fewer than 700,000 distinct CDR3 sequences, 40% to 45% seen once; the top ten hold approximately 31%. The source material was blood. The receptors come from a man older than 75 in good health.

In this sample, this clonotype turned up a few times. The chain couples TRBV7-2 to TRBJ1-2; 8 bases map to TRBD1. The CDR3 length is 18 residues. Germline values: CDR1 SGHTA, CDR2 FQGNSA. The J segment lost 4 bases and the V segment lost 2 bases, leaving 15 bases of the junction unmatched. The CDR3 spells CASSLHRTGGRIGYGYTF. The CDR3 DNA is TGTGCCAGCAGCTTACACAGAACAGGGGGGAGGATTGGCTATGGCTACACCTTC.

The V call is TRBV5-5, the J call TRBJ2-4; TRBD2 might be the D (6 bases). This CDR3 has 15 amino acids. The V gene's germline CDR1 is SGHKS and CDR2 YYEKEE (reference sequence). Trimming cost V 2 bases and J 2 bases, with 11 bases left between them. For the CDR3, the DNA is TGTGCCAGCAGCTTCGATGCGGGAACCAAAAACATTCAGTACTTC. It encodes CASSFDAGTKNIQYF. Using reference TRBV5-5 and TRBJ2-4 for the parts outside the CDR3, the full variable domain is DAGVTQSPTHLIKTRGQQVTLRCSPISGHKSVSWYQQVLGQGPQFIFQYYEKEERGRGNFPDRFSARQFPNYSSELNVNALLLGDSALYLCASSFDAGTKNIQYFGAGTRLSVL.

The V and J genes are TRBV5-6 and TRBJ1-4; D uncertain. The CDR3 runs to 17 residues. Trimming took off 0 bases at V and 0 bases at J, with 12 bases between the two ends. Germline values: CDR1 SGHDT, CDR2 YYEEEE. CDR3 in DNA: TGTGCCAGCAGCTTGGATTTCCTAGGGACAACTAATGAAAAACTGTTTTTT. Protein sequence: CASSLDFLGTTNEKLFF.

V usage is TRBV10-2 and J usage is TRBJ2-1; 13 positions agree with TRBD2. The trim removed 8 bases at V and 8 bases at J, leaving 9 bases unmatched. The CDR3 sequence is 15 residues long. Germline assignment: CDR1 WSHSY and CDR2 SAAADI. CDR3 protein: CASAPRTSGSDEQFF. The CDR3, as DNA: TGCGCCAGCGCTCCTAGGACTAGCGGGAGTGATGAGCAGTTCTTC.

V usage is TRBV11-2 and J usage is TRBJ2-3, with D hard to call. There are 17 residues in the CDR3. Germline CDR1 SGHAT, CDR2 FQNNGV. Trimming cost V 2 bases and J 0 bases, with 15 bases left between them. The CDR3 region is CASSLLLGRTSTDTQYF. The DNA of the CDR3 is TGTGCCAGCAGCTTACTTCTCGGCAGAACTAGCACAGATACGCAGTATTTT.

This clonotype was recorded a few times. This sequence joins TRBV7-9 and TRBJ2-5; D unclear. The end of the DNA is better explained by TRBJ2-7, so the J call may be wrong. This CDR3 has 12 amino acids. Germline lookup yields CDR1 SEHNR and CDR2 FQNEAQ (reference sequence). The CDR3 DNA is TGTGCCAGCAGCTCGCCGGTCGGCGAGCAGTACTTC. Its protein is CASSSPVGEQYF.

This rearrangement joins TRBV20-1 to TRBJ2-3, with 10 bases that match TRBD1. The length of the CDR3 is 15 residues. Trimming cost V 6 bases and J 7 bases; bases outside gene matches: 13. Per the germline V gene, CDR1 is DFQATT and CDR2 is SNEGSKA (reference sequence). The CDR3 DNA follows: TGCAGTGCCCCTATCCGGGACAGGGGAGAAAATACGCAGTATTTT. This translates into CSAPIRDRGENTQYF.

This rearrangement joins TRBV7-2 to TRBJ2-7, with 8 bases that match TRBD1. With 5 bases clipped from V and 2 bases from J, the junction kept 8 bases outside the gene matches. The CDR3 totals 15 residues. CDR1 is SGHTA and CDR2 is FQGNSA in the germline V gene. The CDR3 region is CASSARTGTPYEQYF. The CDR3 nucleotides read TGTGCCAGCAGCGCAAGGACAGGGACCCCCTACGAGCAGTACTTC. Based on the CDR3 plus reference TRBV7-2 and TRBJ2-7, the full variable domain is GAGVSQSPSNKVTEKGKDVELRCDPISGHTALYWYRQSLGQGLEFLIYFQGNSAPDKSGLPSDRFSAERTGGSVSTLTIQRTQQEDSAVYLCASSARTGTPYEQYFGPGTRLTVT.

The V call is TRBV5-1, the J call TRBJ1-2; the D gene is possibly TRBD1 (5 bases). V shed 4 bases and J shed 4 bases, with 14 bases lying between them. Germline values: CDR1 SGHRS, CDR2 YFSETQ. CDR3 length: 14 amino acids. In nucleotides, the CDR3 is TGCGCCAGCAGCGGTGGGACCTCGGGCTATGGCTACACCTTC. It encodes CASSGGTSGYGYTF.

The table lists this clonotype with a few counts. The rearrangement joins TRBV4-3 to TRBJ2-7; 7 bases fit TRBD1. CDR3 length: 18 residues. Germline V gene lookup returns CDR1 LGHNA and CDR2 YSLEER. J lost 2 bases, V lost 1 base, and 14 bases had no gene match. The CDR3 loop reads CASSQGRGSSGTAYEQYF. CDR3 DNA sequence: TGCGCCAGCAGCCAAGGCCGAGGGTCATCCGGGACAGCCTACGAGCAGTACTTC.

This sequence joins TRBV6-1 and TRBJ2-7; tentative D call: TRBD1 (5 bases). Germline V gives CDR1 MNHNS, CDR2 SASEGT. The CDR3 loop spans 15 amino acids. Deletions cut 2 bases from V and 0 bases from J, with 11 bases between. The CDR3 DNA reads as TGTGCCAGCAGTGAATATCAGGACAACTCCTACGAGCAGTACTTC. Residues: CASSEYQDNSYEQYF.

The chain recombines TRBV4-3 with TRBJ2-3; TRBD2 matches at 11 bases. Trimming removed 1 base from V and 2 bases from J; junction bases left unmatched: 11. This CDR3 has 19 residues. CDR1 and CDR2 (germline): LGHNA, YSLEER. CDR3 sequence reads: CASSQGTSGSLFSTDTQYF. The DNA for the CDR3 is TGCGCCAGCAGCCAAGGAACTAGCGGGAGTTTGTTTTCCACAGATACGCAGTATTTT.

In this sample, this clonotype turned up once. This chain connects TRBV7-2 to TRBJ2-7, with unresolved D. The length of the CDR3 is 15 residues. From germline, CDR1 is SGHTA and CDR2 FQGNSA. Between the trimmed V and J ends, which lost 2 bases and 1 base, there was a span of 12 bases. The CDR3 protein is CASSLRADYSYEQYF. CDR3 DNA sequence: TGTGCCAGCAGCTTAAGGGCAGATTATTCCTACGAGCAGTACTTC.

This clonotype has only a few counts. This sequence joins TRBV7-8 and TRBJ2-7; TRBD2 aligns across 8 bases. Germline V gives CDR1 SGHVS, CDR2 FQNEAQ. Germline trimming cut 2 bases from V and 3 bases from J; bases unmatched to any gene: 3. This CDR3 has 14 residues. The CDR3 DNA reads TGTGCCAGCAGCTTAATTCGGGGGGGCTACGAGCAGTACTTC. Translation: CASSLIRGGYEQYF.

Remarks on this clonotype: A much larger clone lies one base from this, so it may be a read error. The V gene is TRBV20-1, the J gene TRBJ2-5; 9 bases map to TRBD2. The germline V gene encodes CDR1 DFQATT and CDR2 SNEGSKA (reference sequence). Trimming cost V 2 bases and J 11 bases; bases outside gene matches: 21. This CDR3 comprises 17 residues. This CDR3 is CSARSSNRASGANEQYF. DNA of the CDR3: TGCAGTGCTAGATCCAGCAATCGGGCTAGCGGGGCCAATGAGCAGTACTTC.

J is TRBJ2-6 and V is TRBV9; 9 nucleotides line up with TRBD1. The germline gives CDR1 SGDLS, CDR2 YYNGEE. This CDR3 has 16 residues. J lost 2 bases, V lost 3 bases, and 3 bases had no gene match. CDR3 loop: CASSARTGAGANVLTF. The DNA for the CDR3 is TGTGCCAGCAGCGCCCGGACAGGGGCTGGGGCCAACGTCCTGACTTTC.

This chain joins TRBV19 and TRBJ1-1; no definite D call. This CDR3 has 13 amino acids. The germline V gene has CDR1 LNHDA and CDR2 SQIVND (reference sequence). V gave up 8 bases and J gave up 1 base, with 11 bases separating them. CDR3 in amino acids: CASGGSGNTEAFF. CDR3 in DNA: TGTGCCAGTGGAGGGTCAGGGAACACTGAAGCTTTCTTT. The full variable domain, in which reference TRBV19 and TRBJ1-1 provide the parts outside the CDR3, is DGGITQSPKYLFRKEGQNVTLSCEQNLNHDAMYWYRQDPGQGLRLIYYSQIVNDFQKGDIAEGYSVSREKKESFPLTVTSAQKNPTAFYLCASGGSGNTEAFFGQGTRLTVV.

The chain employs TRBV20-1 and TRBJ2-3, with D maybe TRBD2 (6 bases). V was cut by 1 base and J by 4 bases, with 21 bases left in between. The V gene's germline CDR1 is DFQATT and CDR2 SNEGSKA (reference sequence). This CDR3 is 17 amino acids long. The CDR3 nucleotides are TGCAGTGCTAGAGCAGACGGGAGTACCTTAATTGCAGATACGCAGTATTTT. This codes for CSARADGSTLIADTQYF.